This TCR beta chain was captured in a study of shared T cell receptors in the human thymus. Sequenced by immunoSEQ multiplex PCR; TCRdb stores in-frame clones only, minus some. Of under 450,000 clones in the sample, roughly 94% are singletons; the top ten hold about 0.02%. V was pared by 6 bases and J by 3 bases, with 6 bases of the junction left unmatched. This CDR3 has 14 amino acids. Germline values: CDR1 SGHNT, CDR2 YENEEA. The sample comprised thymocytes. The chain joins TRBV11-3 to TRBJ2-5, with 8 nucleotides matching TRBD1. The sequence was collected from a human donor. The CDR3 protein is CASSSGQGEETQYF. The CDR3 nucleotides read TGTGCCAGCAGTTCCGGACAGGGCGAAGAGACCCAGTACTTC. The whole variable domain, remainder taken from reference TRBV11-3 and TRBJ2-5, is EAGVVQSPRYKIIEKKQPVAFWCNPISGHNTLYWYLQNLGQGPELLIRYENEEAVDDSQLPKDRFSAERLKGVDSTLKIQPAELGDSAVYLCASSSGQGEETQYFGPGTRLLVL.